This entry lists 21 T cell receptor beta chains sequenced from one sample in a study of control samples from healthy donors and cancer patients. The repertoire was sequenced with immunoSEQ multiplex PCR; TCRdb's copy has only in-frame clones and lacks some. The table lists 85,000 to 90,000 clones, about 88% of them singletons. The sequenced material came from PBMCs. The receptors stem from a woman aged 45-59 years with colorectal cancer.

This CDR3 is CASSQERNSPLHF. CDR3 DNA sequence: TGCGCCAGCAGCCAAGAACGGAATTCACCCCTCCACTTT. This chain joins TRBV4-3 and TRBJ1-6; D is uncertain. CDR1 is LGHNA, CDR2 YSLEER, per germline. The length of the CDR3 is 13 residues. Deletions cut 0 bases from V and 7 bases from J, with 4 bases between.

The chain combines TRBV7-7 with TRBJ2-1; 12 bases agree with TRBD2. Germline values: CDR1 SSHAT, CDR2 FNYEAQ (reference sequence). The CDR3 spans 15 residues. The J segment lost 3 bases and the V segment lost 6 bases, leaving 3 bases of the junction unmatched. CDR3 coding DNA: TGTGCCAGCAGTAGACTAGCGGGGGACTACAATGAGCAGTTCTTC. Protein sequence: CASSRLAGDYNEQFF.

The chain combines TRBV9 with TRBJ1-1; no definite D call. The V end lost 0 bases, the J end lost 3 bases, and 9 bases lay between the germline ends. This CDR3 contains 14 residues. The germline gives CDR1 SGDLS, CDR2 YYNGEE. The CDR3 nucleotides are TGTGCCAGCAGCGTAGGGGGAGTGGACACTGAAGCTTTCTTT. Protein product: CASSVGGVDTEAFF.

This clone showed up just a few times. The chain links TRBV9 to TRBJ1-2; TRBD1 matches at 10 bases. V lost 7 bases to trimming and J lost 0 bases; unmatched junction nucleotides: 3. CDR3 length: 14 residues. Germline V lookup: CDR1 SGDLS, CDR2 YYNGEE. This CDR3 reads CASYGTGANYGYTF. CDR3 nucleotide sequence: TGTGCCAGCTACGGGACAGGGGCTAACTATGGCTACACCTTC.

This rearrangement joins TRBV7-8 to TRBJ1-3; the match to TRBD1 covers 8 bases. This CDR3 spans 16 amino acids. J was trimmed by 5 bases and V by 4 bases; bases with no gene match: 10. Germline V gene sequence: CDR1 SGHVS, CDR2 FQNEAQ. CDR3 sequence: CASSYEIQGARNTIYF. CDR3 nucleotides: TGTGCCAGCAGCTACGAGATTCAGGGGGCTAGAAACACCATATATTTT.

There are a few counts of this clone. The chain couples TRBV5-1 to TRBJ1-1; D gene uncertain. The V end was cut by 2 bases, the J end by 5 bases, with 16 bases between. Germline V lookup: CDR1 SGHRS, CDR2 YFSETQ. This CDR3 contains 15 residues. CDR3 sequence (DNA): TGCGCCAGCAGCTTCACGCAAGGGCAACGGACTGAAGCTTTCTTT. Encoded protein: CASSFTQGQRTEAFF.

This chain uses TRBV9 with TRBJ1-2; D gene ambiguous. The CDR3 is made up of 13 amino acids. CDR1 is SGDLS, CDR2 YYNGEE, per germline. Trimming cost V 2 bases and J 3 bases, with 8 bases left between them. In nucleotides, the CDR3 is TGTGCCAGCAGCGTCCCGCCCTACTATGGCTACACCTTC. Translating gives CASSVPPYYGYTF.

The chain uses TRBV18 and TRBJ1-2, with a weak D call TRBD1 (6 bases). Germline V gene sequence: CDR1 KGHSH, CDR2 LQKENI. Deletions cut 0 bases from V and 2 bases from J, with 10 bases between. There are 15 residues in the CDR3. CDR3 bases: TGTGCCAGCTCACCACCGGCAGGGGACAACTATGGCTACACCTTC. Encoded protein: CASSPPAGDNYGYTF.

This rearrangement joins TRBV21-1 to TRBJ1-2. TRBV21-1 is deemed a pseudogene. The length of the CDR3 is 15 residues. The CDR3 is CASSPHGGGIDGYTF. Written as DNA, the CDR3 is TGTGCCAGCAGCCCACATGGGGGGGGGATTGATGGCTACACCTTC.

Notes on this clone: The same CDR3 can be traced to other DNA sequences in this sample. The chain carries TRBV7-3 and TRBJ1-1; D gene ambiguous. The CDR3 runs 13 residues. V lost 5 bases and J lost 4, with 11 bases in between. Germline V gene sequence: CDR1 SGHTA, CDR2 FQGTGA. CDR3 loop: CASSPQGGTEAFF. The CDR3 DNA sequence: TGTGCCAGCAGCCCGCAAGGAGGCACTGAAGCTTTCTTT.

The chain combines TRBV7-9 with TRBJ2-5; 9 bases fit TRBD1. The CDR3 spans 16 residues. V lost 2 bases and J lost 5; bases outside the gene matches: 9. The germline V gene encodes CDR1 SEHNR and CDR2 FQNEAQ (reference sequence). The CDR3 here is CASSLRTGVGGETQYF. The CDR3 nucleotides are TGTGCCAGCAGCTTACGGACAGGGGTCGGAGGTGAGACCCAGTACTTC.

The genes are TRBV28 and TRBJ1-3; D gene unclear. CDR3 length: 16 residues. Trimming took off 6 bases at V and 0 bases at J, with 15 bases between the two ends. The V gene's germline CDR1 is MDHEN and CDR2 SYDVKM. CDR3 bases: TGTGCCAGCAGCCCTTATCGACACCTCTCTGGAAACACCATATATTTT. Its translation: CASSPYRHLSGNTIYF.

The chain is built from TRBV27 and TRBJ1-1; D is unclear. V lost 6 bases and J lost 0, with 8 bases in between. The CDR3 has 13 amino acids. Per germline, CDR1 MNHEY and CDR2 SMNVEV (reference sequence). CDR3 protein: CASSPALNTEAFF. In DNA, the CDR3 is TGTGCCAGCAGCCCGGCCCTGAACACTGAAGCTTTCTTT.

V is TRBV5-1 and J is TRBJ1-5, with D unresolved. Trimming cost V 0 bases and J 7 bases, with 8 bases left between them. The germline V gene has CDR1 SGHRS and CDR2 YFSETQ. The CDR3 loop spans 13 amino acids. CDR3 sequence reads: CASSLGENQPQHF. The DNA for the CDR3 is TGCGCCAGCAGCTTGGGGGAGAACCAGCCCCAGCATTTT.

The CDR3 nucleotides are TGTGCCTGGAGTCGGATACAGGGGACCTACGAGCAGTACGTC. Encoded protein: CAWSRIQGTYEQYV. The J gene is TRBJ2-7, the V gene TRBV30, with TRBD1 matching 7 bases. From germline, CDR1 is GTSNPN and CDR2 SVGIG (reference sequence). There are 14 residues in the CDR3. The V gene end was trimmed by 2 bases and the J gene end by 2 bases; junction bases not matched to a gene: 6.

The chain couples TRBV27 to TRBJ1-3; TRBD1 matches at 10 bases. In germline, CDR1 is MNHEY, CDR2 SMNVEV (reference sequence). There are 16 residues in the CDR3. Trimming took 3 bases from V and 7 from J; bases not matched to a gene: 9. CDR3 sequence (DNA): TGTGCCAGCAGTTTGACAGGGGGCTCGGTCCGGAACACCATATATTTT. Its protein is CASSLTGGSVRNTIYF.

CDR3: CASSFEGQGVHGYTF. The CDR3 DNA reads as TGTGCCAGCAGCTTTGAGGGACAGGGAGTCCATGGCTACACCTTC. The V and J genes are TRBV5-6 and TRBJ1-2; 9 nucleotides line up with TRBD1. The CDR3 is made up of 15 amino acids. Trimming at V came to 2 bases and at J to 6 bases, leaving 8 bases not matched to a gene. Per germline, CDR1 SGHDT and CDR2 YYEEEE.

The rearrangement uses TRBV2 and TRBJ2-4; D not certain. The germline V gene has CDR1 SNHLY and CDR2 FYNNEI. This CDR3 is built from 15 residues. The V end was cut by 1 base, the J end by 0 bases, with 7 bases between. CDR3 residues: CASSEGSLAKNIQYF. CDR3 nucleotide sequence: TGTGCCAGCAGTGAAGGCAGTCTAGCCAAAAACATTCAGTACTTC.

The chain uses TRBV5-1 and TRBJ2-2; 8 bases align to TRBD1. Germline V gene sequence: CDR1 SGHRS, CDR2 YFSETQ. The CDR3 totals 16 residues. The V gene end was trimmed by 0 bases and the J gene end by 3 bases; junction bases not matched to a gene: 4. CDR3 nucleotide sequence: TGCGCCAGCAGCTTGGCGACAGGGGTCTACACCGGGGAGCTGTTTTTT. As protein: CASSLATGVYTGELFF.

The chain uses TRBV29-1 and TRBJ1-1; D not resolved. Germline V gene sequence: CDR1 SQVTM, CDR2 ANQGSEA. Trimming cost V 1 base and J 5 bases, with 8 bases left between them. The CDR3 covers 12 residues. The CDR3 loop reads CSVEVVETEAFF. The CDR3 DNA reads TGCAGCGTTGAAGTCGTTGAGACTGAAGCTTTCTTT.

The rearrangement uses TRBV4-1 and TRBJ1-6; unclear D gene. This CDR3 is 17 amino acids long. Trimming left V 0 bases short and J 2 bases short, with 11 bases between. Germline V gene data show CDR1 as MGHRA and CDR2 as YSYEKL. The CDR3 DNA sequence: TGCGCCAGCAGCCAAGACTCAAGACGGCCCTATAATTCACCCCTCCACTTT. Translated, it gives CASSQDSRRPYNSPLHF.